A selection of T cell receptor delta chains follows, all from one sample in a study of Vδ1+ human thymocytes. TCRdb called clones anew from the multiplex PCR reads with CATT. The repertoire holds 70,000 or so delta-chain clones, with around 35% as singletons. Sample: Vdelta1+ gamma-delta thymocytes from the thymus. The receptor set was obtained from a boy under two years old who had congenital heart surgery. Each CDR3 is given with its conserved first and last residue. Each record gives: V gene, J gene, D gene, CDR3 length, CDR3 protein. A D gene is named only where the DNA matches it firmly.

TRDV1	TRDJ1	TRDD3	23	CALGVHRPSYLLSLLGDSDKLIF
TRDV1	TRDJ1	.	22	CALGELSLPPTRAGSSGDKLIF
TRDV1	TRDJ1	TRDD3	16	CALGELELGDTDKLIF
TRDV1	TRDJ1	.	24	CALGEWGPSYDILGESLYTDKLIF
TRDV1	TRDJ1	TRDD3	22	CALGEQPAYVGLGTNYTDKLIF
TRDV1	TRDJ1	.	20	CALGNRLRLWTPSPTDKLIF
TRDV1	TRDJ1	TRDD3	25	CALGELKRQGIPWGIPPGYTDKLIF
TRDV2	TRDJ3	TRDD3	20	CACDIPDWGQSSWDTRQMFF
TRDV1	TRDJ1	.	21	CALGEKGFLPDSGGYSDKLIF
TRDV1	TRDJ1	.	16	CALGELDYLLITGLIF
TRDV1	TRDJ1	.	15	CALGAIFPYPDKLIF
TRDV1	TRDJ1	.	22	CALGEEGPSSRGWGMYTDKLIF
TRDV2	TRDJ1	TRDD3	18	CACPLTRGGSSDTDKLIF
TRDV1	TRDJ1	TRDD3	18	CALGELFVLRDTTDKLIF
TRDV1	TRDJ1	TRDD3	14	CALAIRGITRKLIF
TRDV1	TRDJ1	.	19	CALGELVLPYGGYTDKLIF
TRDV1	TRDJ1	.	13	CALGGDNTDKLIF
TRDV1	TRDJ1	.	16	CALGAPPGVEIHKLIF
TRDV1	TRDJ1	TRDD3	23	CALGEPTTTKLVLGEPYTDKLIF
TRDV1	TRDJ1	.	13	CALCSGRGDKLIF
TRDV1	TRDJ1	TRDD3	25	CALGESPPSFPTLRVGGYAADKLIF
TRDV1	TRDJ1	TRDD3	20	CALGEPSLLGDMGVGDKLIF
TRDV1	TRDJ1	TRDD3	21	CALGERNYPGDTRIYTDKLIF
TRDV2	TRDJ1	.	20	CACDTKSPTDIDWPLDKLIF
TRDV1	TRDJ1	.	16	CALGALPAGYPDKPIF
TRDV1	TRDJ1	.	19	CALGELSGGAQRRTDKLIF
TRDV1	TRDJ1	.	18	CALGEYNPSGRNTDKLIF
TRDV1	TRDJ1	TRDD3	20	CALGTLFLLGDTPCGDKLIF
TRDV1	TRDJ1	TRDD3	21	CALGEPNLPKVGGYDTDKLIF
TRDV1	TRDJ1	.	19	CALGELRSSPMRGTDKLIF
TRDV1	TRDJ1	TRDD3	21	CALGEVQSPVLGDPYTDKLIF